This TCR beta chain was sequenced for a study of blood T cell repertoires in COVID-19 (dated by TCRdb to 2020 to 2022). General notes on the study: The collaborator samples originated in the United States, Italy and Spain and spanned the acute and convalescent phases of COVID-19. The prospective study material was composed of cDNA or gDNA derived from T cells, B-cell-depleted T cells, or PBMCs. Subjects who had been exposed to COVID-19, were actively infected with it, or had recovered from it provided the deeply sampled blood TCRbeta repertoires that made up the dataset. A freely available public database, intended as a resource for researchers studying the immune response to SARS-CoV-2, is where the repertoires were released. Samples came from the ongoing ImmuneRACE study (first 160 participants) plus 1,254 subjects from 6 global collaborators. Nearly every sample came with metadata listing a de-identified subject ID, COVID-19 status, age in years and sex. Where HLA class I and class II types were available, the types were taken from metadata supplied by the sample provider, not from assay-based typing. Paper-wide results and their limitations: The amount of clinical and demographic metadata varied by source and participant and was provided uncurated.

Points on this clone: Its antigen is still unknown. Base qualities are not provided; no much larger clone lies one nucleotide away.

The CDR3, from cysteine to phenylalanine, totals 17 residues. The read is trimmed to its CDR3 DNA, 51 bases read in frame from base 1. Ends trimmed: V by 6 bases, J by 8 bases; bases unmatched to a gene: 14. The germline V gene sets CDR1 to WSHSY and CDR2 to SAAADI. The collaborating institutions used their own protocols to collect whole blood in K2EDTA tubes. For TCRbeta analysis, collaborator samples were shipped as frozen whole blood, as isolated PBMCs, or as DNA extracted from either sample type. The immunoSEQ Assay, a bias-controlled multiplex PCR, was used to amplify TCRbeta CDR3 regions from genomic DNA. Per the original workflow: The number of nucleated cells in each sample was estimated by amplification of reference gene primers within the assay. To quantify the absolute abundance of each unique TCRbeta CDR3 rearrangement, sequence reads were collapsed and filtered. Productive Simpson clonality was computed per sample as the square root of Simpson's diversity index over productive rearrangements. TCRdb provides this immuneACCESS table in a form limited to in-frame rearrangements. Some clones are lacking; in checked studies, under half of them reflect an unresolved V gene, and why the rest are absent is not known. The V and J calls and clone size come from that table; D and trimming were worked out from the DNA. The sample table shows more than 70,000 clones, and about 88% are seen once. The top ten clones comprise less than 9.5% of the sample.

The specimen was peripheral blood. The sequence is built from TRBV10-2 and TRBJ1-6, with 9 middle bases fitting TRBD1. The receptor was isolated from a man in his fifties or sixties with acute or convalescent COVID-19. The nucleotides read TGCGCCAGCAGGGCCGCTCGGACAGGGGTTCGGCATTCACCCCTCCACTTT. Protein translation: CASRAARTGVRHSPLHF.